The entry below gives a single T cell receptor (beta chain) sequence along with its context. Antigen: not known. TCRdb reprocessed the 5' RACE reads with MiXCR, giving one entry per CDR3 protein. The data show fewer than 250,000 distinct CDR3 sequences, roughly 7% seen once. V lost 6 bases and J lost 7, with 27 bases in between. The CDR3 runs 17 residues. CDR1 WNHNN and CDR2 SYGVQD come from the germline V gene (reference sequence). The data were obtained in a study of identical twins. Points from the study as a whole: Models underestimated how often monozygotic twins shared out-of-frame TCR alpha.

In addition, the sample was reused for a study of yellow fever vaccine responses in identical twins. This second report adds: Reportedly, the response of twins' T cells to the vaccine seemed partly convergent, partly personalized.

The V gene is TRBV10-1, the J gene TRBJ2-5; D call uncertain. The sequence was collected from a young woman in good health. The specimen was memory (CD45RO+) T cells sorted from blood. This CDR3 is CASRPPSPLGTDGTQYF. The CDR3 bases are TGCGCCAGCAGGCCCCCTTCGCCTCTAGGTACCGACGGGACCCAGTACTTC.